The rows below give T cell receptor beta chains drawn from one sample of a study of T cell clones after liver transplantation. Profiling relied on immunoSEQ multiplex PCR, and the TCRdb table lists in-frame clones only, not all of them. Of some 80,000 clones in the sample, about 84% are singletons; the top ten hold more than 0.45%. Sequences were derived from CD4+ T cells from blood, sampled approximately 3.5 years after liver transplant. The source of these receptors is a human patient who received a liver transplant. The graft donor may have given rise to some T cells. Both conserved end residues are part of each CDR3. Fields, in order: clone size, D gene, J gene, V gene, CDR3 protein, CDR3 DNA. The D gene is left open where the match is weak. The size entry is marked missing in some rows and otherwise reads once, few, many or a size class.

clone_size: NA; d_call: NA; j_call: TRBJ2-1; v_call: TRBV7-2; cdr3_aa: CASSSQGGGSYNEQFF; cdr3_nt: TGTGCCAGCAGCTCCCAGGGTGGAGGCTCCTACAATGAGCAGTTCTTC
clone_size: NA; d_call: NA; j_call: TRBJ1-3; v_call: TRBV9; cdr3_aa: CASSAQSSGNTIYF; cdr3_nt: TGTGCCAGCAGCGCACAGTCCTCTGGAAACACCATATATTTT
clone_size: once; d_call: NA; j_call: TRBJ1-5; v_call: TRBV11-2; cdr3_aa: CASSQQGGEPQHF; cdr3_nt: TGTGCCAGCAGCCAACAGGGAGGGGAGCCCCAGCATTTT
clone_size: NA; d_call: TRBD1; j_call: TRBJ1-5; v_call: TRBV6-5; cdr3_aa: CASRGQGREQPQHF; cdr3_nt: TGTGCCAGCCGTGGACAGGGGCGGGAACAGCCCCAGCATTTT
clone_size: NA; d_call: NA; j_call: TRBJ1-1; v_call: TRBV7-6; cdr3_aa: CASSLGGPMNTEAFF; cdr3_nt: TGTGCCAGCAGCTTAGGGGGCCCTATGAACACTGAAGCTTTCTTT
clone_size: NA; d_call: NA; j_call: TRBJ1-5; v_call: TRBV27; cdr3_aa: CASSLGRGNQPQHF; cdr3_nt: TGTGCCAGCAGTTTAGGTAGGGGCAATCAGCCCCAGCATTTT
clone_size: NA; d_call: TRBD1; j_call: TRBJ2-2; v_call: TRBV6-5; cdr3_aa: CASRTGSPGELFF; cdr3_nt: TGTGCCAGCCGGACAGGAAGTCCCGGGGAGCTGTTTTTT
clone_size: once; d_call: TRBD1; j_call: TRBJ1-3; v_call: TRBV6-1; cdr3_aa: CASSVLEGAGNTIYF; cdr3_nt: TGTGCCAGCAGTGTACTTGAGGGGGCGGGAAACACCATATATTTT
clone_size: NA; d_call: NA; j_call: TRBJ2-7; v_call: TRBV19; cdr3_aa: CASSRRGDMGNYEQYF; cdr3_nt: TGTGCCAGTAGTAGGAGGGGGGACATGGGTAACTACGAGCAGTACTTC
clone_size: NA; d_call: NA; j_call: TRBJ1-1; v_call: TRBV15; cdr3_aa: CATSIRSNTEAFF; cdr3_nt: TGTGCCACCAGCATCAGGAGCAACACTGAAGCTTTCTTT
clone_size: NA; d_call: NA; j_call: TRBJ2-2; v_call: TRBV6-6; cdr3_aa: CASSLQTGELFF; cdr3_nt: TGTGCCAGCAGCCTTCAGACCGGGGAGCTGTTTTTT
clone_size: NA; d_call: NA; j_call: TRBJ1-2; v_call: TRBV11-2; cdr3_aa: CASSSTGGNYGYTF; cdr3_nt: TGTGCCAGCAGCTCGACGGGGGGGAACTATGGCTACACCTTC
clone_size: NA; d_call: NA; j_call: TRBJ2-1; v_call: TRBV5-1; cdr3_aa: CASSLADRSNEQFF; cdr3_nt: TGCGCCAGCAGCTTGGCTGACCGGAGCAATGAGCAGTTCTTC
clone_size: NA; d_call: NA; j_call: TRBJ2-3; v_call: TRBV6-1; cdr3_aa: CASSDVGGGRFTDTQYF; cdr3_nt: TGTGCCAGCAGTGACGTTGGAGGGGGGAGGTTCACAGATACGCAGTATTTT
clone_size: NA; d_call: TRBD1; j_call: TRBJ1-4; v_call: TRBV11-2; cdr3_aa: CASSSGTGHTNEKLFF; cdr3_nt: TGTGCCAGCAGCTCCGGGACAGGGCACACTAATGAAAAACTGTTTTTT
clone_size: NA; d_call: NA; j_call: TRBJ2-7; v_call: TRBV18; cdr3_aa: CASSGGAGAAEQYF; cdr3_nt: TGTGCCAGCTCAGGGGGGGCAGGGGCAGCCGAGCAGTACTTC
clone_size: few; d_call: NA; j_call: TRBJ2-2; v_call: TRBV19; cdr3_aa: CASSIDLARRSGELFF; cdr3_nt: TGTGCCAGTAGTATAGATCTCGCCCGGAGGAGCGGGGAGCTGTTTTTT
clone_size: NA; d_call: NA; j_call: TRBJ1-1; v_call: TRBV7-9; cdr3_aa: CASSSQGGTEAFF; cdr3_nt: TGTGCCAGCAGCTCCCAGGGTGGCACTGAAGCTTTCTTT
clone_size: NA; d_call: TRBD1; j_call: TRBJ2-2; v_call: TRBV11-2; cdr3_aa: CASREGQGLNTGELFF; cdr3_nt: TGTGCCAGCAGAGAAGGACAGGGGTTAAACACCGGGGAGCTGTTTTTT
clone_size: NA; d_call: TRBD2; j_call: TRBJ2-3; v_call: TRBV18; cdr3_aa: CASSPTSGRSADTQYF; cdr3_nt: TGTGCCAGCTCGCCGACTAGCGGGAGGTCGGCAGATACGCAGTATTTT
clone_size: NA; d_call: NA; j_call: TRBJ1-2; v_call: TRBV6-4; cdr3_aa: CASSDSSGGYTF; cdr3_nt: TGTGCCAGCAGTGACTCGAGTGGAGGCTACACCTTC
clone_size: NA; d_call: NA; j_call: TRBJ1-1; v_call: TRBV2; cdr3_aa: CASSTGAGTEAFF; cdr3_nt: TGTGCCAGCAGTACGGGGGCGGGGACTGAAGCTTTCTTT
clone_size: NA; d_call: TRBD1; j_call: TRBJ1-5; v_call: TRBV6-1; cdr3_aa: CASSGGAGGQPQHF; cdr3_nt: TGTGCCAGCAGTGGAGGGGCAGGGGGGCAGCCCCAGCATTTT
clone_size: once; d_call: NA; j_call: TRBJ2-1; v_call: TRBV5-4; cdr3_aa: CASSLGTPGTNEQFF; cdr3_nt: TGTGCCAGCAGCCTCGGGACTCCCGGGACCAATGAGCAGTTCTTC
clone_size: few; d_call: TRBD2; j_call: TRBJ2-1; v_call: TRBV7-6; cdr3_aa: CASSLVGSGRVLNEQFF; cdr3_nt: TGTGCCAGCAGCTTAGTTGGTAGCGGGAGGGTGCTGAATGAGCAGTTCTTC
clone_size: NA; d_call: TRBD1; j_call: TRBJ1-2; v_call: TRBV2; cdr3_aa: CASSEGQAINYGYTF; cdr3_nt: TGTGCCAGCAGCGAGGGACAGGCCATTAACTATGGCTACACCTTC
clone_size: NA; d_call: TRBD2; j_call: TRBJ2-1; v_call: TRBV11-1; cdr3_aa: CASSKGLAGLEQFF; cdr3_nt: TGTGCCAGCAGCAAAGGCCTAGCGGGACTCGAGCAGTTCTTC
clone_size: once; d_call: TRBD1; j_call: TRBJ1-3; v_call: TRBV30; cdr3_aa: CAWSRTGTIYF; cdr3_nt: TGTGCCTGGAGTCGGACAGGGACCATATATTTT
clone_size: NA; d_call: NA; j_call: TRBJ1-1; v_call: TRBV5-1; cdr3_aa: CASSSKGQNTEAFF; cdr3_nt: TGCGCCAGCAGCTCCAAGGGACAGAACACTGAAGCTTTCTTT
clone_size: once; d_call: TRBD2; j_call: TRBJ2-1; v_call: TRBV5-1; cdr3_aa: CASSLGTSGRLDEQFF; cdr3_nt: TGCGCCAGCAGCTTGGGGACTAGCGGGAGACTCGATGAGCAGTTCTTC
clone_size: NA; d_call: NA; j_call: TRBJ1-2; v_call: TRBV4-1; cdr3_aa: CASSQGQGTSFGYTF; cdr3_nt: TGCGCCAGCAGCCAAGGCCAAGGCACTTCGTTTGGCTACACCTTC
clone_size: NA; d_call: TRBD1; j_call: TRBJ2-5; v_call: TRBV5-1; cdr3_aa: CASSFGTGVRETQYF; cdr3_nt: TGCGCCAGCAGCTTCGGGACAGGGGTAAGAGAGACCCAGTACTTC
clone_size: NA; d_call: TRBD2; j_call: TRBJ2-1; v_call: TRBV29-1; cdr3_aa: CSVDSGRSSYNEQFF; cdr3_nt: TGCAGCGTTGATAGCGGGAGGAGCTCCTACAATGAGCAGTTCTTC